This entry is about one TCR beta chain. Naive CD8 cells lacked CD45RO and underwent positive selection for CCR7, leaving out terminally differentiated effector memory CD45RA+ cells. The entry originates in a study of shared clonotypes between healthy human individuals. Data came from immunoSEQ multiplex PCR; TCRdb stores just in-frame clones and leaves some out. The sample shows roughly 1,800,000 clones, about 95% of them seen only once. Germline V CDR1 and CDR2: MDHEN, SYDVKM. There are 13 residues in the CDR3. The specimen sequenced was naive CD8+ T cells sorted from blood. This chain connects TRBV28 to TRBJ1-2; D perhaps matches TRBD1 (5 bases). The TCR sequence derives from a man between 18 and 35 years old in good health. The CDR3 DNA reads TGTGCTATCCCTGCTCCGGGGGGCTATGGCTACACCTTC. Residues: CAIPAPGGYGYTF.